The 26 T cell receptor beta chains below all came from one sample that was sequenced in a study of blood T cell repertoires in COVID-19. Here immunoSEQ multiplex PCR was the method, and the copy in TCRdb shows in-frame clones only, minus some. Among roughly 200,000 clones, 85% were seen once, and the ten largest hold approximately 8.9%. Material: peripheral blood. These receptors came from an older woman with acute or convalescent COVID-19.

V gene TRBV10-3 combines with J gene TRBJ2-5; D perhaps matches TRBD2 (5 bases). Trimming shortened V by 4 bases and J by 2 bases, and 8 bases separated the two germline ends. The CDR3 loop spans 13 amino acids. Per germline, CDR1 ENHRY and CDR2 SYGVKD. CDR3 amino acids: CAISGSAQETQYF. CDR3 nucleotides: TGTGCCATCAGTGGTAGCGCTCAAGAGACCCAGTACTTC.

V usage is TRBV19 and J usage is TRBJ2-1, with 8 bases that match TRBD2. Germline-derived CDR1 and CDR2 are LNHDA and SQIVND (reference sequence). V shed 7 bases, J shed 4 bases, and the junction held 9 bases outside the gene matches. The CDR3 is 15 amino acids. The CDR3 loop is CASTERGGPYNEQFF. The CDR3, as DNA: TGTGCCAGTACCGAACGGGGGGGGCCTTACAATGAGCAGTTCTTC.

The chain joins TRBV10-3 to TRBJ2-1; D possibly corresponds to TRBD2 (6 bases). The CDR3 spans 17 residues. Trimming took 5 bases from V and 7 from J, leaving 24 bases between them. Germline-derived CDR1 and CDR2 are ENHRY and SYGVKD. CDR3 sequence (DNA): TGTGCCATCAGTCAAGAGTGGGTTCCGGGAGAAGGGAATGAGCAGTTCTTC. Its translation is CAISQEWVPGEGNEQFF.

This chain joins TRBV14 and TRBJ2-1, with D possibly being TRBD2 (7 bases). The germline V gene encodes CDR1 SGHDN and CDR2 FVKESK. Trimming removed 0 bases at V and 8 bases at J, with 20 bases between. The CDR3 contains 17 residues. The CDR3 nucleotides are TGTGCCAGCAGCCAAGATATCTCGGGGGGCGCCTGGGATGAGCAGTTCTTC. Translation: CASSQDISGGAWDEQFF.

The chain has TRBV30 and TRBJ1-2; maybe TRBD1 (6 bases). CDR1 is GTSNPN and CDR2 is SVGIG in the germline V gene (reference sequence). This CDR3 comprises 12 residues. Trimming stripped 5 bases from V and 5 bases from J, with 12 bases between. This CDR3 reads CAWANQGYGYTF. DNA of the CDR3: TGTGCCTGGGCAAATCAGGGGTATGGCTACACCTTC.

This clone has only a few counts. The CDR3 DNA reads TGCAGTGCTGACTCGGGAGAGACCCAGTACTTC. Residues: CSADSGETQYF. The gene calls are TRBV20-1 and TRBJ2-5; D gene uncertain. The CDR3 extends over 11 amino acids. The germline V gene has CDR1 DFQATT and CDR2 SNEGSKA (reference sequence). Deletions cut 5 bases from V and 4 bases from J, with 8 bases between.

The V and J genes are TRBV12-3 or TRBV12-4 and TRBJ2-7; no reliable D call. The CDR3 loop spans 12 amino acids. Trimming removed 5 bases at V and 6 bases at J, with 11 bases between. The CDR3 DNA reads TGTGCCAGCAGTAGCTCTCCCTTCGAGCAGTACGTC. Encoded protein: CASSSSPFEQYV.

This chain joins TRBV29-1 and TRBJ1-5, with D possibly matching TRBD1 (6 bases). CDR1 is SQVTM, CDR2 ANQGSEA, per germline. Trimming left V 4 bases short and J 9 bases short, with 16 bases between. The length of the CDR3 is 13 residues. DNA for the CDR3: TGCAGCGTTGGCGGGGGGGCTGGGTGGCCCCAGCATTTT. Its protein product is CSVGGGAGWPQHF.

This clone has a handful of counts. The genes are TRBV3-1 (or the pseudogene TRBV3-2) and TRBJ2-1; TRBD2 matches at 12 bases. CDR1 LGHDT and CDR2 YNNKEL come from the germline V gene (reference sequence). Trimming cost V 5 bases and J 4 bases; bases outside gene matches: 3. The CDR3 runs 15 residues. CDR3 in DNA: TGTGCCAGCAGCTACGGACTAGCGGGATACAATGAGCAGTTCTTC. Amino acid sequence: CASSYGLAGYNEQFF.

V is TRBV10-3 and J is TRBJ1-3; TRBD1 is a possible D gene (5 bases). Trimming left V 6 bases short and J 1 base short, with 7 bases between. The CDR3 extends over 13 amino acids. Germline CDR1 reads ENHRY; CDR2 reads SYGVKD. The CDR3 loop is CAIRGDSGNTIYF. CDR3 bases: TGTGCCATCAGAGGGGATTCTGGAAACACCATATATTTT.

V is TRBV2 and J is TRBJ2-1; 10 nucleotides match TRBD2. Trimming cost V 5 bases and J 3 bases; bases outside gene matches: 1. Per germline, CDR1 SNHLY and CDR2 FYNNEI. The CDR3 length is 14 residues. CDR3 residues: CASSPSGSYNEQFF. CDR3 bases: TGTGCCAGCAGTCCTAGCGGGAGCTACAATGAGCAGTTCTTC.

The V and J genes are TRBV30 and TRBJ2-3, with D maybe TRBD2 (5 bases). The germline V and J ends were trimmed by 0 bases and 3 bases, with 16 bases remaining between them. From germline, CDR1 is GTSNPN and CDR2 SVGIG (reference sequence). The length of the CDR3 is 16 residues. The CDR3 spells CAWSVRAGGLTDTQYF. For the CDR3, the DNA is TGTGCCTGGAGTGTACGGGCGGGTGGGTTGACAGATACGCAGTATTTT.

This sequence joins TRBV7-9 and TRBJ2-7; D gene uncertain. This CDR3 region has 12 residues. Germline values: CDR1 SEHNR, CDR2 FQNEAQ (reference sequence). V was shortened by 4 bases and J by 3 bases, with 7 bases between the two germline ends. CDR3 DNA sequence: TGTGCCAGCAGCTCAAGGAGCTACGAGCAGTACTTC. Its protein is CASSSRSYEQYF.

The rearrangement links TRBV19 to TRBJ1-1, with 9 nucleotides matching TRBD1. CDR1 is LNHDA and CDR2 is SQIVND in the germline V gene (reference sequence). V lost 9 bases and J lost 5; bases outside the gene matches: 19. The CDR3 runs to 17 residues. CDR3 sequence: CARSTGTGRRRGTEAFF. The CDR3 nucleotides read TGTGCCAGATCTACCGGGACAGGGAGAAGGAGGGGGACTGAAGCTTTCTTT. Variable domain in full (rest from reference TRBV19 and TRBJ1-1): DGGITQSPKYLFRKEGQNVTLSCEQNLNHDAMYWYRQDPGQGLRLIYYSQIVNDFQKGDIAEGYSVSREKKESFPLTVTSAQKNPTAFYLCARSTGTGRRRGTEAFFGQGTRLTVV.

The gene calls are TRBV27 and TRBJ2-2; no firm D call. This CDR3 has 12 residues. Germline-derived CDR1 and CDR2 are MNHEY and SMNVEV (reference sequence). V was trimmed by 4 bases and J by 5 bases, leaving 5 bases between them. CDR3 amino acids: CASSWATGELFF. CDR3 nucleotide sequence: TGTGCCAGCAGTTGGGCTACCGGGGAGCTGTTTTTT.

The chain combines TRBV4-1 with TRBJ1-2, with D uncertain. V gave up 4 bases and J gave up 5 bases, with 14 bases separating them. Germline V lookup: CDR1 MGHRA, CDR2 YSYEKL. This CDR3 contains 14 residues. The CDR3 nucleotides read TGCGCCAGCAGCCGCTTTCTCCGGTCATATGGCTACACCTTC. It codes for CASSRFLRSYGYTF.

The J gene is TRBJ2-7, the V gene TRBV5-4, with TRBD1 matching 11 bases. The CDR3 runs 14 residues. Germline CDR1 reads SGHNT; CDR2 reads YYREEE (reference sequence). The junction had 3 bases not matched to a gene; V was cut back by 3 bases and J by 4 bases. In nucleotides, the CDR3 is TGTGCCAGCAGCTCAGGACAGGGGGCTTACGAGCAGTACTTC. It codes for CASSSGQGAYEQYF.

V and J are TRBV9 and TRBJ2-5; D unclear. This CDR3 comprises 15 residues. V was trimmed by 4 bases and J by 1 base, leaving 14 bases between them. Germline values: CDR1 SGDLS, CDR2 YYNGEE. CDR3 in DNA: TGTGCCAGCAGCCCATCTATTACGGGCCAAGAGACCCAGTACTTC. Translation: CASSPSITGQETQYF. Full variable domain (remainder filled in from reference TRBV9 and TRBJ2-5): DSGVTQTPKHLITATGQRVTLRCSPRSGDLSVYWYQQSLDQGLQFLIQYYNGEERAKGNILERFSAQQFPDLHSELNLSSLELGDSALYFCASSPSITGQETQYFGPGTRLLVL.

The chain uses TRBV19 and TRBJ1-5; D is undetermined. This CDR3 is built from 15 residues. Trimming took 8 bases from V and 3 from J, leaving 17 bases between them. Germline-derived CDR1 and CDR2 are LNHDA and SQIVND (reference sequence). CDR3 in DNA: TGTGCCAGTTGCATCGCGGCGACCATCAATCAGCCCCAGCATTTT. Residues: CASCIAATINQPQHF.

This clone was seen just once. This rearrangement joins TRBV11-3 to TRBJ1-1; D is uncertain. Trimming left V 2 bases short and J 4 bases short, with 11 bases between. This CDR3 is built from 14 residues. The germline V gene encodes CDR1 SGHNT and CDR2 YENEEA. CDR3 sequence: CASSLTTAATEAFF. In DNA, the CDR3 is TGTGCCAGCAGCTTAACCACCGCGGCCACTGAAGCTTTCTTT.

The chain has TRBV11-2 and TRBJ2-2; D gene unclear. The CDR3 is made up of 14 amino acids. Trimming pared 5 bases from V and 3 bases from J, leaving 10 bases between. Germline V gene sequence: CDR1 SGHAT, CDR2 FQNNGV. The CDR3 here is CASSPRWYTGELFF. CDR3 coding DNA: TGTGCCAGCAGCCCCAGATGGTACACCGGGGAGCTGTTTTTT.

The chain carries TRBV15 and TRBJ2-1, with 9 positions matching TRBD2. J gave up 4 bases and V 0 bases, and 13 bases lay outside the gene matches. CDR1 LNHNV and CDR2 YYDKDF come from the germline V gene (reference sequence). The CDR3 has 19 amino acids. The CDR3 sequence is CATSRDVGLARGGYNEQFF. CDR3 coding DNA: TGTGCCACCAGCAGAGATGTTGGACTAGCGAGGGGTGGGTACAATGAGCAGTTCTTC.

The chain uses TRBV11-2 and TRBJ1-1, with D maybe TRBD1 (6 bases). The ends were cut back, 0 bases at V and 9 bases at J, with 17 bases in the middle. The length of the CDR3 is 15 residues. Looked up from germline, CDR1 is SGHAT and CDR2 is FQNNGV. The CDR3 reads CASSLDVRGGRKAFF. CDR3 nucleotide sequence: TGTGCCAGCAGCTTAGATGTCCGGGGGGGGCGCAAAGCTTTCTTT.

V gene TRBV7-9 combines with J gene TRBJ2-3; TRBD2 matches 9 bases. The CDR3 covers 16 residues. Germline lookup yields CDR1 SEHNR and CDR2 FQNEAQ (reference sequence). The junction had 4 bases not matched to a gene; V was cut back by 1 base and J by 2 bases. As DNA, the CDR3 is TGTGCCAGCAGCTTAGTTGGCGGGAGGGTCACAGATACGCAGTATTTT. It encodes CASSLVGGRVTDTQYF.

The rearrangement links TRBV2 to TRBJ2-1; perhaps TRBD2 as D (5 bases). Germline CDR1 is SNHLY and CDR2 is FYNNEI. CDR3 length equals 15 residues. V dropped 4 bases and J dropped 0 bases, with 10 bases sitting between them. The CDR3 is CASSVEASSYNEQFF. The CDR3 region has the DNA TGTGCCAGCAGTGTGGAGGCCAGCTCCTACAATGAGCAGTTCTTC.

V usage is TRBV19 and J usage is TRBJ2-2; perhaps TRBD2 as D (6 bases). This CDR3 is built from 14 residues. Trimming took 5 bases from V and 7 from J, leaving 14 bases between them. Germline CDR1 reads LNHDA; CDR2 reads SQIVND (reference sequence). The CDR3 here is CASSPVAADGELFF. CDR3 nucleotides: TGTGCCAGTAGTCCGGTAGCGGCCGACGGGGAGCTGTTTTTT. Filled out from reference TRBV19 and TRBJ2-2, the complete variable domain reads DGGITQSPKYLFRKEGQNVTLSCEQNLNHDAMYWYRQDPGQGLRLIYYSQIVNDFQKGDIAEGYSVSREKKESFPLTVTSAQKNPTAFYLCASSPVAADGELFFGEGSRLTVL.